This entry is about one T cell receptor beta chain. Its cognate antigen is unknown. Measured with immunoSEQ multiplex PCR; TCRdb has only the in-frame clones, and not every one. The sample holds tens of thousands of clones, roughly 89% seen once. These data come from a study of T cell responses to AZD1222 COVID-19 vaccine. In the study overall: It was second doses at about 4 or about 12 weeks that were pooled.

Broader study findings: As reported, nearly half of all spike-specific TCRs target variant regions that are unmutated. It was only after the peak T cell response that any repertoires were sampled.

Trimming cost V 5 bases and J 0 bases, with 10 bases left between them. Germline CDR1 is LNHNV and CDR2 is YYDKDF (reference sequence). The CDR3 totals 15 residues. Specimen: peripheral blood, collected on day 0 of AZD1222 vaccination. This clonotype was sampled from an adult in good health. This chain connects TRBV15 to TRBJ1-4; D is unclear. The CDR3 protein is CATSRGGTTNEKLFF. The CDR3, as DNA: TGTGCCACCAGCCGTGGCGGGACAACTAATGAAAAACTGTTTTTT.